This T cell receptor (beta chain) was found in a study of cytomegalovirus exposure and HLA in healthy donors. Study results and limitations: Of the V segments, some could not be distinguished, including TRBV6-2 and TRBV6-3, and were excluded.

Worth noting for this clone: Its specificity is unknown. Other nucleotide sequences from this sample produce the same CDR3.

PCR was performed using 60 Vbeta and 13 Jbeta primers. Produced via immunoSEQ multiplex PCR; TCRdb's table is partial and in-frame only. The repertoire holds 200,000 to 250,000 clones, with under 80% as singletons. The CDR3 runs to 13 residues. Trimming took off 2 bases at V and 1 base at J, with 5 bases between the two ends. Germline loops: CDR1 SGHDT, CDR2 YYEEEE. The sequencing input was PBMCs. This receptor was identified in a girl aged 2-10 years in good health and CMV-seronegative. V and J are TRBV5-6 and TRBJ2-3, with D unclear. The CDR3 sequence: CASSFSGTDTQYF. Written as DNA, the CDR3 is TGTGCCAGCAGCTTTTCCGGCACAGATACGCAGTATTTT.